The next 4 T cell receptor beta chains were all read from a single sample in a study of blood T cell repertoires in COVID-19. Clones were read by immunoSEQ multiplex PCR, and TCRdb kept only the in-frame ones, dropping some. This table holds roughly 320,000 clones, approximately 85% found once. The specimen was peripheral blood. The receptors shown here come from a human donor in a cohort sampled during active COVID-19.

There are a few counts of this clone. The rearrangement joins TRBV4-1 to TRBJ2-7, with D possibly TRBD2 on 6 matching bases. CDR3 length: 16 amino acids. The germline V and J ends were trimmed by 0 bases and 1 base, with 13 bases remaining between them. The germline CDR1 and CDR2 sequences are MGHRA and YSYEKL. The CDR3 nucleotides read TGCGCCAGCAGCCAAGATTGGCGGGACTGGTCCTACGAGCAGTACTTC. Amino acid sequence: CASSQDWRDWSYEQYF.

In nucleotides, the CDR3 is TGTGCCAGCAGCGACAGGGTACTGTTTTTT. Protein product: CASSDRVLFF. The rearrangement joins TRBV6-5 to TRBJ1-4, with TRBD1 identical over 7 bases. The CDR3 runs 10 residues. Per the germline V gene, CDR1 is MNHEY and CDR2 is SVGAGI. After removal of 6 bases from V and 13 bases from J, the junction contained 2 bases not matched to a gene.

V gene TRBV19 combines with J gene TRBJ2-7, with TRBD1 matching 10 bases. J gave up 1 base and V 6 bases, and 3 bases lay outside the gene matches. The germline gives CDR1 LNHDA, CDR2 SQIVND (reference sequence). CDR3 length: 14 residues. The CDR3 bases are TGTGCCAGTAGGGGGACAGGGGCGTCCTACGAGCAGTACTTC. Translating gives CASRGTGASYEQYF.

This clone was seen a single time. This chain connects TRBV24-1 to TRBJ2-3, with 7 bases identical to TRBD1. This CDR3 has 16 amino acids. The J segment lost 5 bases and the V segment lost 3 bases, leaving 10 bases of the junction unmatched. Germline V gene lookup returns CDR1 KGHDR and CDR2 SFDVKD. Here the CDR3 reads CATSDPGQERGDTQYF. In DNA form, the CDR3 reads TGTGCCACCAGTGATCCCGGACAGGAACGGGGAGATACGCAGTATTTT.